These 27 T cell receptor beta chains came from one sample sequenced in a study of T cells after yellow fever vaccination. TCRdb analysed the 5' RACE reads with MiXCR anew, one entry per CDR3 protein. The sample lists some 260,000 distinct CDR3 sequences, about 5.2% occurring once. Material: CD4+ T cells sorted from PBMCs, obtained on the day of the yellow fever booster vaccination. These receptors were collected from a young man who received the YFV17D yellow fever vaccine.

In this sample, this clonotype turned up many times. A read error may be the cause here, since a much bigger clone is one base away. The chain employs TRBV5-6 and TRBJ2-5; D remains ambiguous. V was pared by 4 bases and J by 0 bases, with 4 bases between. This CDR3 comprises 12 residues. Germline V gene data show CDR1 as SGHDT and CDR2 as YYEEEE. CDR3 loop: CASSMYQETQYF. The CDR3 DNA sequence: TGTGCCAGCAGCATGTACCAAGAGACCCAGTACTTC.

This chain joins TRBV5-1 and TRBJ2-5; maybe TRBD1 (5 bases). Germline assignment: CDR1 SGHRS and CDR2 YFSETQ. Trimming removed 2 bases from V and 2 bases from J, with 10 bases in between. CDR3 length: 14 amino acids. CDR3 nucleotide sequence: TGCGCCAGCAGCTTCCTGGGGCTTCAAGAGACCCAGTACTTC. It is translated as CASSFLGLQETQYF.

This clonotype was counted a few times. The CDR3 spells CASSERPGGNTEAFF. The CDR3 nucleotides read TGTGCCAGCAGTGAGAGGCCAGGTGGGAACACTGAAGCTTTCTTT. The chain carries TRBV6-1 and TRBJ1-1; D gene uncertain. Germline loops: CDR1 MNHNS, CDR2 SASEGT. V was cut by 3 bases and J by 1 base, with 12 bases left in between. This CDR3 is built from 15 residues.

This clonotype was detected a few times. The chain has TRBV4-3 and TRBJ1-6; the D gene is possibly TRBD1 (5 bases). Germline V lookup: CDR1 LGHNA, CDR2 YSLEER. V lost 0 bases, J lost 9 bases, and 15 bases lay in between. The length of the CDR3 is 16 residues. The CDR3 region is CASSQEGRRPTSPLHF. In nucleotides, the CDR3 is TGCGCCAGCAGCCAAGAGGGACGTAGACCTACTTCACCCCTCCACTTT.

This clonotype was seen a few times. The V and J genes are TRBV4-1 and TRBJ2-6, with 8 bases matching TRBD1. Germline assignment: CDR1 MGHRA and CDR2 YSYEKL. The V segment lost 5 bases and the J segment 2 bases; nucleotides outside the gene matches: 2. This CDR3 is built from 15 residues. CDR3 residues: CASSTRGPGANVLTF. Here the CDR3 DNA reads TGCGCCAGCAGCACCAGGGGGCCTGGGGCCAACGTCCTGACTTTC.

The chain uses TRBV7-8 and TRBJ2-2; D ambiguous. V lost 4 bases, J lost 0 bases, and 6 bases lay in between. Germline V lookup: CDR1 SGHVS, CDR2 FQNEAQ. The CDR3 is 14 amino acids. As DNA, the CDR3 is TGTGCCAGCAGCTCTTACACGAACACCGGGGAGCTGTTTTTT. Its translation: CASSSYTNTGELFF.

This clonotype was found a few times. V usage is TRBV4-3 and J usage is TRBJ1-2; D might be TRBD1 (5 bases). The CDR3 consists of 17 residues. Germline values: CDR1 LGHNA, CDR2 YSLEER. Trimming left V 0 bases short and J 4 bases short, with 18 bases between. CDR3: CASSQEPPGRRTYGYTF. CDR3 bases: TGCGCCAGCAGCCAAGAACCGCCAGGGAGGAGGACCTATGGCTACACCTTC.

The chain has TRBV5-1 and TRBJ1-3; D unresolved. Trimming pared 3 bases from V and 4 bases from J, leaving 14 bases between. This CDR3 is built from 15 residues. Germline CDR1 and CDR2: SGHRS and YFSETQ. DNA for the CDR3: TGCGCCAGCAGCTCGGGTGGTGGGCTCGGAAACACCATATATTTT. Translating gives CASSSGGGLGNTIYF.

V gene TRBV7-2 combines with J gene TRBJ2-7; D possibly corresponds to TRBD2 (6 bases). The CDR3 spans 15 residues. The germline V gene encodes CDR1 SGHTA and CDR2 FQGNSA. V was trimmed by 5 bases and J by 6 bases, leaving 20 bases between them. The DNA for the CDR3 is TGTGCCAGCAGCCCGCGGACCCGACGGAGGGGCGAGCAGTACTTC. Encoded protein: CASSPRTRRRGEQYF.

This clonotype was observed a handful of times. V and J are TRBV4-3 and TRBJ1-4, with TRBD1 matching 8 bases. The CDR3 consists of 15 residues. Germline values: CDR1 LGHNA, CDR2 YSLEER. Trimming cost V 4 bases and J 8 bases; bases outside gene matches: 9. The CDR3, as DNA: TGCGCCAGCAGCCGTACCTGGCAGGGGGCGGAAAAACTGTTTTTT. Translation: CASSRTWQGAEKLFF.

CDR3 protein: CASSPIAGGNEQFF. The DNA of the CDR3 is TGCGCCAGCAGCCCTATAGCGGGGGGCAATGAGCAGTTCTTC. The chain employs TRBV4-3 and TRBJ2-1; 10 bases agree with TRBD2. The CDR3 is 14 residues long. Germline CDR1 LGHNA, CDR2 YSLEER. The V gene end was trimmed by 4 bases and the J gene end by 6 bases; junction bases not matched to a gene: 3.

This chain uses TRBV5-6 with TRBJ2-7; D gene ambiguous. CDR3 length equals 13 residues. In germline, CDR1 is SGHDT, CDR2 YYEEEE. The V gene lost 4 bases and the J gene lost 6 bases, with 14 bases spanning the gap. The CDR3: CASSRNRVGEQYV. In DNA, the CDR3 is TGTGCCAGCAGCCGGAACCGGGTGGGCGAGCAGTACGTC.

The chain carries TRBV2 and TRBJ1-5; D is perhaps TRBD1 (6 bases). Germline lookup yields CDR1 SNHLY and CDR2 FYNNEI. The V end was cut by 2 bases, the J end by 11 bases, with 16 bases between. CDR3 length: 14 residues. CDR3 sequence: CASSEYAGERAQHF. In DNA form, the CDR3 reads TGTGCCAGCAGTGAATATGCAGGGGAGAGAGCCCAGCATTTT. Together with reference TRBV2 and TRBJ1-5, the CDR3 gives the full variable domain: EPEVTQTPSHQVTQMGQEVILRCVPISNHLYFYWYRQILGQKVEFLVSFYNNEISEKSEIFDDQFSVERPDGSNFTLKIRSTKLEDSAMYFCASSEYAGERAQHFGDGTRLSIL.

This chain joins TRBV7-9 and TRBJ1-2; 8 nucleotides agree with TRBD1. CDR1 and CDR2 (germline): SEHNR, FQNEAQ (reference sequence). The CDR3 extends over 17 amino acids. J gave up 1 base and V 4 bases, and 11 bases lay outside the gene matches. The CDR3 nucleotides read TGTGCCAGCAGCTCCCTAAGACAGGGGTCCTTTAACTATGGCTACACCTTC. Protein sequence: CASSSLRQGSFNYGYTF.

This chain links TRBV4-1 with TRBJ1-5, with D hard to call. Per germline, CDR1 MGHRA and CDR2 YSYEKL. The CDR3 is made up of 16 amino acids. V lost 1 base, J lost 5 bases, and 15 bases lay in between. The CDR3 is CASSQVSRKWDQPQHF. The CDR3 bases are TGCGCCAGCAGCCAAGTTTCGAGGAAATGGGATCAGCCCCAGCATTTT.

This clonotype has just a few counts. The chain joins TRBV7-2 to TRBJ1-4; D ambiguous. The CDR3 is 16 amino acids. The germline CDR1 and CDR2 sequences are SGHTA and FQGNSA. V lost 1 base to trimming and J lost 8 bases, with 17 bases between them. The chain's CDR3 is CASSLVFVSSGEKLFF. The DNA of the CDR3 is TGTGCCAGCAGCTTAGTTTTTGTATCTTCCGGGGAAAAACTGTTTTTT.

This clonotype has ten or more counts. The rearrangement joins TRBV5-1 to TRBJ1-1, with TRBD1 as a possible D gene (6 bases). The germline V gene has CDR1 SGHRS and CDR2 YFSETQ. The CDR3 has 15 amino acids. Trimming took 0 bases from V and 4 from J, leaving 13 bases between them. Here the CDR3 reads CASSLEGGRVTEAFF. The CDR3 nucleotides read TGCGCCAGCAGCTTGGAAGGGGGAAGAGTCACTGAAGCTTTCTTT. Using reference TRBV5-1 and TRBJ1-1 for the parts outside the CDR3, the full variable domain is KAGVTQTPRYLIKTRGQQVTLSCSPISGHRSVSWYQQTPGQGLQFLFEYFSETQRNKGNFPGRFSGRQFSNSRSEMNVSTLELGDSALYLCASSLEGGRVTEAFFGQGTRLTVV.

This clonotype appeared a few times. CDR3 DNA sequence: TGTGCCAGCAGCTACAGCGGGGGGAATGCCGGGGAGCTGTTTTTT. Amino acid sequence: CASSYSGGNAGELFF. The chain links TRBV7-2 to TRBJ2-2, with 9 bases identical to TRBD2. Germline V gene data show CDR1 as SGHTA and CDR2 as FQGNSA. Trimming at V came to 4 bases and at J to 6 bases, leaving 6 bases not matched to a gene. The CDR3 loop spans 15 amino acids.

This clonotype has at least ten counts. The V call is TRBV29-1, the J call TRBJ2-3; 7 bases align to TRBD1. Trimming at V came to 0 bases and at J to 4 bases, leaving 7 bases not matched to a gene. Germline V gene data show CDR1 as SQVTM and CDR2 as ANQGSEA. The CDR3 has 15 amino acids. The CDR3 DNA reads as TGCAGCGTTGAAGATCCCTACAGGGGCGCAGATACGCAGTATTTT. Protein: CSVEDPYRGADTQYF.

This clonotype was seen more than once but under ten times. The genes are TRBV20-1 and TRBJ2-3; 14 nucleotides agree with TRBD2. CDR3 length: 14 residues. CDR1 is DFQATT and CDR2 is SNEGSKA in the germline V gene (reference sequence). J was trimmed by 7 bases and V by 6 bases; bases with no gene match: 6. CDR3 protein: CSARLAGGPNTQYF. The CDR3 DNA reads TGCAGTGCAAGACTAGCGGGGGGGCCTAATACGCAGTATTTT.

J is TRBJ2-3 and V is TRBV20-1; 13 nucleotides align to TRBD2. The length of the CDR3 is 18 residues. CDR1 and CDR2 (germline): DFQATT, SNEGSKA (reference sequence). V was pared by 0 bases and J by 4 bases, with 10 bases of the junction left unmatched. The CDR3 DNA reads as TGCAGTGCTAGAGATCTACTAGCGGGGGGGCCAGGGGCAGATACGCAGTATTTT. It specifies CSARDLLAGGPGADTQYF.

This clonotype was seen a handful of times. V usage is TRBV12-3 or TRBV12-4 and J usage is TRBJ1-5; a weak D match, TRBD1 (6 bases). V lost 6 bases and J 7 bases, leaving 16 bases between the germline ends. The CDR3 is 14 amino acids. The CDR3 coding sequence is TGTGCCAGCAGGGGAACAGGGTTGGGGCAGCCCCAGCATTTT. Its protein product is CASRGTGLGQPQHF.

This clonotype showed up just a few times. J is TRBJ1-5 and V is TRBV4-2, with D hard to call. V was shortened by 0 bases and J by 4 bases, with 13 bases between the two germline ends. The V gene's germline CDR1 is LGHNA and CDR2 YNFKEQ. The CDR3 is 16 residues long. Written as DNA, the CDR3 is TGTGCCAGCAGCCAAGATTATCGCAGGAAAAATCAGCCCCAGCATTTT. It translates to CASSQDYRRKNQPQHF.

This clonotype has a handful of counts. The chain uses TRBV7-9 and TRBJ2-1; D tentatively fits TRBD1 or TRBD2 (7 bases each). Germline values: CDR1 SEHNR, CDR2 FQNEAQ (reference sequence). Trimming removed 5 bases from V and 6 bases from J, with 17 bases in between. The length of the CDR3 is 15 residues. CDR3 nucleotide sequence: TGTGCCAGCAGCCAGGGGACAGCGGGGAGCAATGAGCAGTTCTTC. This encodes CASSQGTAGSNEQFF. Supplemented by reference TRBV7-9 and TRBJ2-1, the full variable domain reads DTGVSQNPRHKITKRGQNVTFRCDPISEHNRLYWYRQTLGQGPEFLTYFQNEAQLEKSRLLSDRFSAERPKGSFSTLEIQRTEQGDSAMYLCASSQGTAGSNEQFFGPGTRLTVL.

The chain couples TRBV30 to TRBJ2-2; 7 nucleotides match TRBD1. The CDR3 spans 16 residues. Germline V gene sequence: CDR1 GTSNPN, CDR2 SVGIG (reference sequence). V lost 3 bases to trimming and J lost 0 bases; unmatched junction nucleotides: 7. CDR3 in DNA: TGTGCCTGGAGGACCCCCGGGACAGCGAACACCGGGGAGCTGTTTTTT. It encodes CAWRTPGTANTGELFF.

CDR3 sequence (DNA): TGTGCCAGCAGTTACCGAAAGGTTTCTAATGAAAAACTGTTTTTT. Its translation is CASSYRKVSNEKLFF. This chain connects TRBV6-5 to TRBJ1-4; D not certain. The CDR3 contains 15 residues. V was shortened by 2 bases and J by 3 bases, with 10 bases between the two germline ends. In germline, CDR1 is MNHEY, CDR2 SVGAGI.

The chain has TRBV14 and TRBJ2-3; 8 positions agree with TRBD2. Germline V gene sequence: CDR1 SGHDN, CDR2 FVKESK. V trimming: 3 bases; J trimming: 7 bases; junction bases outside the gene matches: 12. The CDR3 spans 16 residues. CDR3 residues: CASSQGTGGGLHTQYF. In DNA, the CDR3 is TGTGCCAGCAGCCAGGGAACCGGGGGGGGGCTGCATACGCAGTATTTT.